This T cell receptor (beta chain) emerged from a study of blood T cells in healthy people across ages (dated by TCRdb to between 2015 and 2017). Regarding the complete study: In model experiments, template switching captured roughly one uniquely barcoded TCR beta cDNA molecule for every two T cells. Age-related changes in TCR beta repertoire diversity were measured in the study by deep sequencing normalized with unique cDNA molecular identifiers. Donors were grouped into four age groups: young (average roughly 17 years), middle-aged (less than 40), aged (62) and long-lived (less than 85). Donors of different ages were randomly distributed across sequencing lanes to avoid experimental bias. The study analyzed two additional independent replicas of 1 million unique cDNA reads from the same blood draw for two donors, one aged 18 to 29 and one aged 80 or older.

On the study overall, not on this receptor specifically: Compared with the aged group, the long-lived group had more naive CD4+ T cells, fewer expanded clones and increased TCR diversity, a pattern suggesting age selection. Total diversity estimates from one million sequenced T cells were considered lower bounds and underestimates. A strong correlation was found between observed TCR beta diversity and the percentage of naive T cells measured by flow cytometry. Donor CMV infection status was unknown, potentially confounding age-related changes in expanded clonotypes. Because profiling used bulk unsorted PBMCs, naive and antigen-experienced compartments could not be compared conclusively. As age increased, observed TCR beta diversity per million T cells dropped in a roughly linear way, and a significant reduction was already evident by age about 36.

This clonotype appeared many times. This receptor's antigen is unknown. No base-level quality is on record; no much larger clone is a single base apart. Donors were 30 to 45 systemically healthy Caucasian individuals from Russia aged roughly 6 to 95 years. Around 9.9 milliliters of peripheral blood were collected from each donor into EDTA-treated Vacutainer tubes. PBMCs were isolated by Ficoll-Paque density-gradient centrifugation, with at least 7 million obtained per sample. Trizol reagent was used to extract total RNA from the PBMCs, yielding at least 5 micrograms per sample. For every donor, an aliquot of PBMCs went through flow cytometry to measure the percentages of naive CD45RAhigh/CD27high T cells. The library was made by 5' RACE. Sequenced using an Illumina HiSeq 2500. A second about 7 to 11 cycle PCR used a sample-barcoded 5' primer and a J-beta primer mix. A template-switch 5' adaptor carrying 12 random nucleotides introduced a unique molecular identifier onto each TCR beta cDNA molecule. Each sample yielded at least 3 million CDR3-containing paired-end reads. All of the RNA was converted into first-strand cDNA using the Mint cDNA synthesis kit, with a TRBC-specific oligonucleotide serving as the primer. All cDNA was treated with uracil-DNA glycosylase and then went through a first 18-cycle PCR with the universal primers M1SS and BC2_uni_R. The source study handled its data this way. For normalization, 1 million high-quality reads, each with a distinct molecular identifier, were randomly selected from each sample. Reads with shared molecular identifiers were discarded instead of being binned into consensus sequences. MiTCR, with a Q25 quality threshold and the strictest error-elimination algorithm, was used for CDR3 identification, clonotype clustering and error correction. Lower-bound total TCR beta diversity was estimated with a nonparametric unseen species model using Euler transformation. The public reads were reprocessed in TCRdb via fastp at Q25 and MiXCR, keeping in-frame beta chains. Rows are combined by CDR3 protein, so each entry shows the most common genes and DNA. The V and J calls and clone size are TCRdb's, not the authors'. This sample has some 1.1 million distinct CDR3 sequences in its table, and under 40% of those were observed once. The top ten clones comprise about an eighth of the sample.

Sequenced: blood. This receptor was identified in a man aged 18 to 30 in good health.

The CDR3 amino acid sequence is: CASSRTGSGANVLTF. The bases are TGTGCCAGCAGCCGAACAGGTTCTGGGGCCAACGTCCTGACTTTC. The chain is made from TRBV12-3 or TRBV12-4 and TRBJ2-6, and possibly TRBD1, on 5 matching bases. The CDR3, from cysteine to phenylalanine, totals 15 residues. The retained sequence is limited to the CDR3, 45 bases, with the frame set at the first base. The trim is 6 bases for V and 1 base for J, with a gap of 10 bases between the germline ends.